What follows are 21 T cell receptor beta chains derived from one specimen sequenced in a study of blood T cell repertoires in COVID-19. The table came from immunoSEQ multiplex PCR; TCRdb's copy has only in-frame clones and leaves some out. The sample includes over 90,000 clones, less than 95% of them seen just once. The sequencing input was peripheral blood. These TCRs come from a man aged 50 to 59 with acute or convalescent COVID-19.

The chain has TRBV10-3 and TRBJ2-1, with 9 bases fitting TRBD2. J lost 9 bases, V lost 3 bases, and 12 bases had no gene match. This CDR3 comprises 16 residues. The germline V gene encodes CDR1 ENHRY and CDR2 SYGVKD. The chain's CDR3 is CAISERLAAGSGEQFF. The DNA for the CDR3 is TGTGCCATCAGTGAACGACTAGCGGCGGGTTCTGGTGAGCAGTTCTTC.

The chain couples TRBV6-5 to TRBJ1-2; 7 nucleotides align to TRBD1. The junction had 6 bases not matched to a gene; V was cut back by 2 bases and J by 6 bases. Germline CDR1 is MNHEY and CDR2 is SVGAGI. The CDR3 contains 14 residues. As DNA, the CDR3 is TGTGCCAGCAGTTACCGAAGACAGGGCGATGGCTACACCTTC. This codes for CASSYRRQGDGYTF.

This CDR3 is CASSRAGSGGTLNTEAFF. The CDR3 nucleotides read TGTGCCAGCAGCAGAGCTGGTTCAGGGGGAACGTTGAACACTGAAGCTTTCTTT. This chain uses TRBV7-9 with TRBJ1-1, with 7 positions matching TRBD1. The CDR3 sequence is 18 residues long. Looked up from germline, CDR1 is SEHNR and CDR2 is FQNEAQ (reference sequence). V was pared by 5 bases and J by 0 bases, with 15 bases of the junction left unmatched.

The sample holds one count of this clone. This chain uses TRBV7-8 with TRBJ2-6; 9 bases match TRBD1. This CDR3 has 18 amino acids. Germline assignment: CDR1 SGHVS and CDR2 FQNEAQ. V was pared by 4 bases and J by 2 bases, with 9 bases of the junction left unmatched. The CDR3 nucleotides are TGTGCCAGCAGCTCACAGACAGGGGGAGTCACTGGGGCCAACGTCCTGACTTTC. Its protein product is CASSSQTGGVTGANVLTF.

The rearrangement uses TRBV13 and TRBJ1-2; D possibly corresponds to TRBD1 (5 bases). Between the trimmed V and J ends, which lost 2 bases and 3 bases, there was a span of 10 bases. Germline V gene lookup returns CDR1 PRHDT and CDR2 FYEKMQ (reference sequence). The CDR3 contains 14 residues. DNA of the CDR3: TGTGCCAGCAGCTTACGGGCAGGGCACTATGGCTACACCTTC. It specifies CASSLRAGHYGYTF. The full variable domain, with the rest looked up from reference TRBV13 and TRBJ1-2, is AAGVIQSPRHLIKEKRETATLKCYPIPRHDTVYWYQQGPGQDPQFLISFYEKMQSDKGSIPDRFSAQQFSDYHSELNMSSLELGDSALYFCASSLRAGHYGYTFGSGTRLTVV.

This clone was picked up one time. This chain connects TRBV10-3 to TRBJ2-3, with D hard to call. The CDR3 covers 13 residues. The germline V gene has CDR1 ENHRY and CDR2 SYGVKD. The germline V and J ends were trimmed by 0 bases and 6 bases, with 7 bases remaining between them. The CDR3 region has the DNA TGTGCCATCAGTGAGTCGGTGAGGGATACGCAGTATTTT. Amino acid sequence: CAISESVRDTQYF.

V and J are TRBV5-1 and TRBJ1-4; TRBD1 matches 8 bases. The V gene end was trimmed by 1 base and the J gene end by 8 bases; junction bases not matched to a gene: 4. This CDR3 comprises 14 residues. Germline assignment: CDR1 SGHRS and CDR2 YFSETQ. The CDR3 DNA reads TGCGCCAGCAGCTTGACAGGGGGGAAAGAAAAACTGTTTTTT. It encodes CASSLTGGKEKLFF.

The chain employs TRBV5-1 and TRBJ2-7; 9 bases match TRBD1. Unmatched junction bases numbered 7, after V lost 4 bases and J lost 2 bases. The CDR3 totals 15 residues. Germline V CDR1 and CDR2: SGHRS, YFSETQ. The DNA of the CDR3 is TGCGCCAGCAGCAATAACAGGGGGCGAACCTACGAGCAGTACTTC. Its translation is CASSNNRGRTYEQYF.

In its sample, this clone was seen once. The chain carries TRBV5-8 and TRBJ2-7; 7 positions match TRBD1. This CDR3 comprises 13 residues. CDR1 SGHTS and CDR2 YDEGEE come from the germline V gene. V gave up 2 bases and J gave up 6 bases; unmatched junction bases: 5. The chain's CDR3 is CASSFMTGLEQYF. CDR3 sequence (DNA): TGTGCCAGCAGCTTCATGACAGGGCTCGAGCAGTACTTC.

J is TRBJ2-7 and V is TRBV23-1, with 7 bases aligning to TRBD1. TRBV23-1 is labeled an ORF, and its function is uncertain. The CDR3 covers 14 residues. V lost 8 bases and J lost 4; bases outside the gene matches: 11. The CDR3 loop is CASAQTGCAYEQYF. CDR3 sequence (DNA): TGCGCCAGCGCTCAGACAGGGTGTGCTTACGAGCAGTACTTC.

CDR3 DNA: TGTGCCAGCAGCCGCCAGTCATTCCAAGAGACCCAGTACTTC. Translated, it gives CASSRQSFQETQYF. V is TRBV7-2 and J is TRBJ2-5; D is unresolved. Trimming took 5 bases from V and 1 from J, leaving 11 bases between them. CDR1 SGHTA and CDR2 FQGNSA come from the germline V gene. The CDR3 has 14 amino acids.

To note about this clone: The junction shows a germline mismatch at one end, possibly a read error. The same CDR3 is also encoded by other DNA sequences in this sample. The chain recombines TRBV5-6 with TRBJ2-7, with D possibly matching TRBD2 (5 bases). The CDR3 extends over 13 amino acids. The V gene's germline CDR1 is SGHDT and CDR2 YYEEEE. The CDR3 sequence: CASSSYRDYEQYF. Written as DNA, the CDR3 is TGTGCCAGCAGCTCTTACAGAGACTACGAGCAGTATTTC. Based on the CDR3 plus reference TRBV5-6 and TRBJ2-7, the full variable domain is DAGVTQSPTHLIKTRGQQVTLRCSPKSGHDTVSWYQQALGQGPQFIFQYYEEEERQRGNFPDRFSGHQFPNYSSELNVNALLLGDSALYLCASSSYRDYEQYFGPGTRLTVT.

The chain joins TRBV11-3 to TRBJ1-2; D ambiguous. In germline, CDR1 is SGHNT, CDR2 YENEEA. The CDR3 covers 12 residues. V was pared by 0 bases and J by 4 bases, with 3 bases between. Here the CDR3 DNA reads TGTGCCAGCAGCTTAGACTTCTATGGCTACACCTTC. Amino acids: CASSLDFYGYTF.

The chain combines TRBV27 with TRBJ2-7, with 10 bases that match TRBD1. The V segment lost 5 bases and the J segment 5 bases; nucleotides outside the gene matches: 6. CDR1 MNHEY and CDR2 SMNVEV come from the germline V gene (reference sequence). The CDR3 is 14 residues long. The CDR3 DNA reads as TGTGCCAGCAGTCCGTGGACAGGGGGTCACGAGCAGTACTTC. As protein: CASSPWTGGHEQYF.

The V gene is TRBV7-7, the J gene TRBJ2-1; TRBD2 matches at 10 bases. This CDR3 contains 15 residues. Looked up from germline, CDR1 is SSHAT and CDR2 is FNYEAQ (reference sequence). The V and J ends lost 2 bases and 7 bases, in that order; junction bases with no gene match: 5. The CDR3 nucleotides are TGTGCCAGCAGCTTACTAGCGGGAGAGTGGAATGAGCAGTTCTTC. The encoded protein is CASSLLAGEWNEQFF.

The chain links TRBV19 to TRBJ1-1, with 10 bases that match TRBD1. Germline V CDR1 and CDR2: LNHDA, SQIVND (reference sequence). This CDR3 is built from 15 residues. Trimming at V came to 5 bases and at J to 9 bases, leaving 12 bases not matched to a gene. The CDR3 here is CASSDGTGAAVQAFF. CDR3 DNA: TGTGCCAGTAGTGACGGGACAGGGGCGGCCGTGCAAGCTTTCTTT.

This chain connects TRBV5-8 to TRBJ2-3; 7 positions agree with TRBD1. Germline V gene data show CDR1 as SGHTS and CDR2 as YDEGEE. This CDR3 has 14 amino acids. The V segment lost 4 bases and the J segment 1 base; nucleotides outside the gene matches: 3. The CDR3 is CASSPGQGTDTQYF. CDR3 sequence (DNA): TGTGCCAGCAGCCCTGGACAGGGCACAGATACGCAGTATTTT.

The rearrangement joins TRBV7-9 to TRBJ1-2; 11 bases agree with TRBD1. The CDR3 is made up of 16 amino acids. CDR1 is SEHNR and CDR2 is FQNEAQ in the germline V gene (reference sequence). The trim removed 5 bases at V and 6 bases at J, leaving 11 bases unmatched. CDR3 residues: CASSAPGTGGLDGYTF. As DNA, the CDR3 is TGTGCCAGCAGCGCCCCCGGGACAGGGGGATTGGATGGCTACACCTTC.

The rearrangement joins TRBV7-2 to TRBJ2-7; D may be TRBD1 (5 bases). V was cut by 3 bases and J by 4 bases, with 10 bases left in between. Germline-derived CDR1 and CDR2 are SGHTA and FQGNSA. The CDR3 spans 13 residues. CDR3 region: CASSLRRVYEQYF. The CDR3 DNA sequence: TGTGCCAGCAGCTTGCGCAGGGTTTACGAGCAGTACTTC.

V is TRBV7-8 and J is TRBJ1-5; D gene unclear. The CDR3 is made up of 13 amino acids. Trimming removed 3 bases at V and 9 bases at J, with 12 bases between. Germline CDR1 and CDR2: SGHVS and FQNEAQ. The CDR3: CASSFDPGRPQHF. CDR3 DNA sequence: TGTGCCAGCAGCTTTGATCCCGGTCGGCCCCAGCATTTT.

V is TRBV27 and J is TRBJ1-6, with TRBD1 matching 7 bases. Germline CDR1 and CDR2: MNHEY and SMNVEV (reference sequence). The length of the CDR3 is 13 residues. V was pared by 4 bases and J by 10 bases, with 4 bases of the junction left unmatched. The CDR3 protein is CASSWARGSPLHF. CDR3 bases: TGTGCCAGCAGTTGGGCCAGGGGGTCACCCCTCCACTTT.